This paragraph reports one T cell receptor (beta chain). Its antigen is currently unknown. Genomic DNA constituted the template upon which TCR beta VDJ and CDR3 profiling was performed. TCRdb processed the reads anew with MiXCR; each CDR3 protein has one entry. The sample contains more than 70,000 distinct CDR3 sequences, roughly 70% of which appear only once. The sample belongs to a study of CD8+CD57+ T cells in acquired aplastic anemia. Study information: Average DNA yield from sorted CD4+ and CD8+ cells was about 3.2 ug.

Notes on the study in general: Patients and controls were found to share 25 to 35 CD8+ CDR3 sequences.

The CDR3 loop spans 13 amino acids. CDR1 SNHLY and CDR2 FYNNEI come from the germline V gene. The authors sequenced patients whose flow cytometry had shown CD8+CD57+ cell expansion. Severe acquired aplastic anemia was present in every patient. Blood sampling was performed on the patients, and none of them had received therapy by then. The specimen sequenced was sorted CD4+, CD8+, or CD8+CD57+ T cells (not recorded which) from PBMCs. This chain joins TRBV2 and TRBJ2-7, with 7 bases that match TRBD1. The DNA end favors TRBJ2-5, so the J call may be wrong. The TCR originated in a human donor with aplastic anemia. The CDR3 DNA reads TGTGCCAGTAAGACAGGGAGACAAGAGACCCAGTACTTC. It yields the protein CASKTGRQETQYF.